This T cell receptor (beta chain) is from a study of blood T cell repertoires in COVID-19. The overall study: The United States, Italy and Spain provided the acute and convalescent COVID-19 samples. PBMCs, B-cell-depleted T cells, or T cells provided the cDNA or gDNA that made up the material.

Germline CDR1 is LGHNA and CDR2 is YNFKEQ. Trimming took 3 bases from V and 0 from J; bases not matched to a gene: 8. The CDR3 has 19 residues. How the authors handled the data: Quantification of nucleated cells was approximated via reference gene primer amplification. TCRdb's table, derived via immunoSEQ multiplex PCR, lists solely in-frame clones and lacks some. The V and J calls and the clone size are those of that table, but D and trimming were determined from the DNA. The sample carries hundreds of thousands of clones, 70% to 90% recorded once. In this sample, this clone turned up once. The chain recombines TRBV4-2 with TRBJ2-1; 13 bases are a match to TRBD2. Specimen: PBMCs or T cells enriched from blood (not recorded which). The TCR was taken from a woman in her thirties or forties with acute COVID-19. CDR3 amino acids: CASSQGTSGAIFSYNEQFF. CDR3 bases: TGTGCCAGCAGCCAGGGGACTAGCGGGGCTATTTTCTCCTACAATGAGCAGTTCTTC.